This T cell receptor beta chain was captured by sequencing in a study of blood T cells in healthy people across ages. This CDR3 spans 15 amino acids. V was pared by 5 bases and J by 4 bases, with 6 bases of the junction left unmatched. The V gene's germline CDR1 is SGHTA and CDR2 FQGNSA. As regards this clonotype: Its antigen is not known.

Regarding the study as a whole: While age rose, TCR beta diversity per million T cells dropped in a roughly linear way. It was held that the diversity estimates obtained from one million T cells were underestimates.

A second PCR of 7 to 11 cycles used a sample-barcoded 5' primer and a J-beta primer mix. One entry per CDR3 protein, called by TCRdb with MiXCR from the 5' RACE reads. The table lists some 900,000 distinct CDR3 sequences, 25% to 35% of them singletons. This TCR derives from an elderly woman in good health. Input material: blood. The V gene is TRBV7-2, the J gene TRBJ1-5; TRBD1 agrees at 9 bases. In nucleotides, the CDR3 is TGTGCCAGCAGCCCACAGGGGGCGATTAATCAGCCCCAGCATTTT. This encodes CASSPQGAINQPQHF.